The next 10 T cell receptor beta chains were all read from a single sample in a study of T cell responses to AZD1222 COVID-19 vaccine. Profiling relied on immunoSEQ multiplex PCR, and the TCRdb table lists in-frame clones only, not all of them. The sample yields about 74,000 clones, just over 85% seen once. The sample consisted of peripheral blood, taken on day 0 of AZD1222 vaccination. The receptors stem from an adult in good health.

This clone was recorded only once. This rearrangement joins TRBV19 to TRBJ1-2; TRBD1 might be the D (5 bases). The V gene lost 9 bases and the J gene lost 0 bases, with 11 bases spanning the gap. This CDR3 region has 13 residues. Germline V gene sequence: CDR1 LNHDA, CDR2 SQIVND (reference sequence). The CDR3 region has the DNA TGTGCCAGCCTCTCGACAGCTAACTATGGCTACACCTTC. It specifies CASLSTANYGYTF.

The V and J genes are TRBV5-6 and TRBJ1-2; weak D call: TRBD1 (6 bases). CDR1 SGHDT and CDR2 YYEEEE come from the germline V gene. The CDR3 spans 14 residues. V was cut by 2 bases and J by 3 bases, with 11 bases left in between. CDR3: CASSFGGGDYGYTF. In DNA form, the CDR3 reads TGTGCCAGCAGCTTCGGAGGGGGTGACTATGGCTACACCTTC. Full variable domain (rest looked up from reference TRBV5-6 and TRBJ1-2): DAGVTQSPTHLIKTRGQQVTLRCSPKSGHDTVSWYQQALGQGPQFIFQYYEEEERQRGNFPDRFSGHQFPNYSSELNVNALLLGDSALYLCASSFGGGDYGYTFGSGTRLTVV.

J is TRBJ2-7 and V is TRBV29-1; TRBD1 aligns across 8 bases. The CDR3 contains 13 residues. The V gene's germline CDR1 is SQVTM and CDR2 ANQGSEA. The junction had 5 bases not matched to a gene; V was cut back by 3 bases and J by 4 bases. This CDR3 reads CSVDGTGGYEQYF. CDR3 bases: TGCAGCGTTGACGGGACAGGCGGGTACGAGCAGTACTTC.

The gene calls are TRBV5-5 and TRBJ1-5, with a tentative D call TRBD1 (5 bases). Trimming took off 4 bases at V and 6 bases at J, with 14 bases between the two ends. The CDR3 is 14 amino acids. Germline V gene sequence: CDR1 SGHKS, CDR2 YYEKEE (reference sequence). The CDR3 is CASSLGGDGQPQHF. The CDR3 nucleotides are TGTGCCAGCAGCCTTGGGGGTGACGGTCAGCCCCAGCATTTT.

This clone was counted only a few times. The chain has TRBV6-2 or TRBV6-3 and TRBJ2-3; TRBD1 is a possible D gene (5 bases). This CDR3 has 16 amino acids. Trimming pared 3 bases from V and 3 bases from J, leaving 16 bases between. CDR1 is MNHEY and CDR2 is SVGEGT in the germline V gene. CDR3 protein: CASSYVRGLGTDTQYF. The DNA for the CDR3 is TGTGCCAGCAGTTATGTAAGGGGCTTGGGTACAGATACGCAGTATTTT.

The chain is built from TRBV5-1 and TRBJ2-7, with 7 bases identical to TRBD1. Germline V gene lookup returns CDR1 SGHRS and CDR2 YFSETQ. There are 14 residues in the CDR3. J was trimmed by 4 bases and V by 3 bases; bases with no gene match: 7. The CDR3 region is CASSSGQAMYEQYF. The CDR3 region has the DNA TGCGCCAGCAGCTCAGGACAGGCGATGTACGAGCAGTACTTC. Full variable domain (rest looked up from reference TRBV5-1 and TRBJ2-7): KAGVTQTPRYLIKTRGQQVTLSCSPISGHRSVSWYQQTPGQGLQFLFEYFSETQRNKGNFPGRFSGRQFSNSRSEMNVSTLELGDSALYLCASSSGQAMYEQYFGPGTRLTVT.

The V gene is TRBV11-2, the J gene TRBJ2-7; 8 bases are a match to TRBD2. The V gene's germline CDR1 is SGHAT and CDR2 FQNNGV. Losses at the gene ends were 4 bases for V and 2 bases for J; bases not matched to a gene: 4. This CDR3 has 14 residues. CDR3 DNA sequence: TGTGCCAGCAGCTCCCGCGGGGGGCCCTACGAGCAGTACTTC. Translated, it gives CASSSRGGPYEQYF.

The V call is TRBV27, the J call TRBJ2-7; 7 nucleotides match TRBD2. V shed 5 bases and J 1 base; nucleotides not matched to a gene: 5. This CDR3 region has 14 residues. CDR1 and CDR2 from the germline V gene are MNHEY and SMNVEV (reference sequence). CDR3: CASSGEGRSYEQYF. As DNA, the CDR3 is TGTGCCAGCAGTGGGGAGGGAAGATCCTACGAGCAGTACTTC.

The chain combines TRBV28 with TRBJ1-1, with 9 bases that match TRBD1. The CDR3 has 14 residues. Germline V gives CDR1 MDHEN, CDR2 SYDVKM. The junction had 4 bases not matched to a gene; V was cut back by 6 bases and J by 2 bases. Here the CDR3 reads CASREGQGNTEAFF. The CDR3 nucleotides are TGTGCCAGCAGAGAGGGACAGGGAAACACTGAAGCTTTCTTT.

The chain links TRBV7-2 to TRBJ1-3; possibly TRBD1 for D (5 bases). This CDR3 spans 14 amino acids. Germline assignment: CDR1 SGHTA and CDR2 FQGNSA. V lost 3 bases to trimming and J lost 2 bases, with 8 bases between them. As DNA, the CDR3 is TGTGCCAGCAGCTTTACGGGGGCTGGAAACACCATATATTTT. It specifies CASSFTGAGNTIYF.